Below, 7 T cell receptor beta chains from the same sample are listed, as sequenced in a study of blood T cell repertoires in COVID-19. This table comes from immunoSEQ multiplex PCR, and its TCRdb copy is limited to in-frame clones, with some not included. This table has approximately 79,000 clones, 65% to 90% appearing once. The sequenced sample was peripheral blood. The receptors were sampled from a woman aged 50 to 60 with acute or convalescent COVID-19.

CDR3 region: CASSRGPSGYYNEQFF. The CDR3 DNA reads as TGTGCCAGCAGCCGTGGACCTAGCGGGTACTACAATGAGCAGTTCTTC. V usage is TRBV7-6 and J usage is TRBJ2-1; 8 positions match TRBD2. This CDR3 has 16 amino acids. V dropped 5 bases and J dropped 3; count of bases not matched to a gene: 9. Germline V gene data show CDR1 as SGHVS and CDR2 as FNYEAQ.

The chain has TRBV5-1 and TRBJ2-7; TRBD1 agrees at 7 bases. Unmatched junction bases numbered 5, after V lost 4 bases and J lost 1 base. This CDR3 comprises 14 residues. Germline values: CDR1 SGHRS, CDR2 YFSETQ. The CDR3 DNA sequence: TGCGCCAGCAGCCTAACGACAGGGTCCTACGAGCAGTACTTC. It encodes CASSLTTGSYEQYF. The full variable domain, completed using reference TRBV5-1 and TRBJ2-7, is KAGVTQTPRYLIKTRGQQVTLSCSPISGHRSVSWYQQTPGQGLQFLFEYFSETQRNKGNFPGRFSGRQFSNSRSEMNVSTLELGDSALYLCASSLTTGSYEQYFGPGTRLTVT.

V usage is TRBV5-4 and J usage is TRBJ2-5, with a possible D match to TRBD2 (5 bases). This CDR3 contains 15 residues. Germline CDR1 is SGHNT and CDR2 is YYREEE (reference sequence). The germline V and J ends were trimmed by 0 bases and 4 bases, with 13 bases remaining between them. The CDR3 here is CASSLVLEGPETQYF. CDR3 DNA sequence: TGTGCCAGCAGCTTGGTGTTAGAGGGTCCAGAGACCCAGTACTTC.

This chain links TRBV11-2 with TRBJ2-1; D unclear. Between the trimmed V and J ends, which lost 2 bases and 10 bases, there was a span of 12 bases. CDR1 SGHAT and CDR2 FQNNGV come from the germline V gene. There are 13 residues in the CDR3. The CDR3 is CASSLPTPREQFF. As DNA, the CDR3 is TGTGCCAGCAGCTTACCCACCCCCCGGGAGCAGTTCTTC.

This clone has more than one count but fewer than ten. This chain links TRBV12-3 or TRBV12-4 with TRBJ1-1; tentatively, D is TRBD1 (5 bases). Trimming took 2 bases from V and 6 from J, leaving 10 bases between them. This CDR3 region has 13 residues. CDR3 coding DNA: TGTGCCAGCAGTTTAAAGGGGTCGGCTGAAGCTTTCTTT. Translation gives CASSLKGSAEAFF.

The J gene is TRBJ2-1, the V gene TRBV12-1; the table's D call, TRBD2, has no DNA check behind it. TRBV12-1 is listed as a pseudogene. This CDR3 contains 14 residues. The CDR3, as DNA: TGTGCCAGCAGCCACCCTGGGACTAGTGTTGAGCAGTTCTTC. Translation: CASSHPGTSVEQFF.

The V gene is TRBV29-1, the J gene TRBJ2-5; 10 bases agree with TRBD1. CDR3 length equals 14 residues. Germline loops: CDR1 SQVTM, CDR2 ANQGSEA. V lost 6 bases and J lost 0; bases outside the gene matches: 4. The CDR3 region is CSVRTGGYQETQYF. As DNA, the CDR3 is TGCAGCGTCCGGACAGGGGGGTACCAAGAGACCCAGTACTTC. The full variable domain, with the rest looked up from reference TRBV29-1 and TRBJ2-5, is SAVISQKPSRDICQRGTSLTIQCQVDSQVTMMFWYRQQPGQSLTLIATANQGSEATYESGFVIDKFPISRPNLTFSTLTVSNMSPEDSSIYLCSVRTGGYQETQYFGPGTRLLVL.